This T cell receptor (beta chain) comes out of a study of T cell changes during pregnancy in multiple sclerosis. Libraries were prepared by immunoSEQ multiplex PCR; TCRdb keeps only in-frame clonotypes and omits some of them. The sample holds more than 55,000 clones, roughly 89% seen once. CDR3 length equals 14 residues. Trimming removed 1 base from V and 2 bases from J, with 11 bases in between. Germline assignment: CDR1 GTSNPN and CDR2 SVGIG (reference sequence). The chain is built from TRBV30 and TRBJ1-2; a possible D gene is TRBD1 (6 bases). The source was peripheral blood, collected after pregnancy. The sequence was collected from a female donor in good health, enrolled as a control in a pregnancy study. CDR3 sequence: CAWSGNTGNYGYTF. The CDR3 region has the DNA TGTGCCTGGAGTGGAAATACAGGGAACTATGGCTACACCTTC.